This entry features one TCR beta chain sequence. This record belongs to a study of blood T cells in healthy people across ages. Germline V gives CDR1 ENHRY, CDR2 SYGVKD. V shed 8 bases and J shed 3 bases, with 13 bases lying between them. This CDR3 is 13 amino acids long. Through a sample-barcoded 5' primer and a J-beta primer mix, a second PCR was run for roughly 6 to 12 cycles. One entry per CDR3 protein results from TCRdb running MiXCR on the 5' RACE reads. The sample includes approximately 1.5 million distinct CDR3 sequences, about 35% of them seen just once. Total RNA, at least 6 micrograms per sample, came from PBMCs.

The genes are TRBV10-3 and TRBJ1-1; no definite D call. The source is a woman aged 25 to 39 in good health. The sequencing input was blood. CDR3 region: CAISAAKHTEAFF. The CDR3 DNA reads as TGTGCCATCTCGGCAGCGAAACACACTGAAGCTTTCTTT.